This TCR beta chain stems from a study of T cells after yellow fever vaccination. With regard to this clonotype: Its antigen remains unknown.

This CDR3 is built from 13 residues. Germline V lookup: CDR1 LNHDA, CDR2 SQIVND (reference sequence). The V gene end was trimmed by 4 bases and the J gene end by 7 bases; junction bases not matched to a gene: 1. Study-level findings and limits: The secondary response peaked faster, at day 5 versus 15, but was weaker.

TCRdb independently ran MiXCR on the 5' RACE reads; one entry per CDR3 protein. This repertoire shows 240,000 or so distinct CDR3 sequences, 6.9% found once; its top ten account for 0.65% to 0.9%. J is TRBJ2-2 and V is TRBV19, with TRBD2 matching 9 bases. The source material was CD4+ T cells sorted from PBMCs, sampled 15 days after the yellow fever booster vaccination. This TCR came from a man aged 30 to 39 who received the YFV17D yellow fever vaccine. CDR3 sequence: CASSTTSGGELFF. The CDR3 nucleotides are TGTGCCAGTAGTACGACTAGCGGCGGGGAGCTGTTTTTT.